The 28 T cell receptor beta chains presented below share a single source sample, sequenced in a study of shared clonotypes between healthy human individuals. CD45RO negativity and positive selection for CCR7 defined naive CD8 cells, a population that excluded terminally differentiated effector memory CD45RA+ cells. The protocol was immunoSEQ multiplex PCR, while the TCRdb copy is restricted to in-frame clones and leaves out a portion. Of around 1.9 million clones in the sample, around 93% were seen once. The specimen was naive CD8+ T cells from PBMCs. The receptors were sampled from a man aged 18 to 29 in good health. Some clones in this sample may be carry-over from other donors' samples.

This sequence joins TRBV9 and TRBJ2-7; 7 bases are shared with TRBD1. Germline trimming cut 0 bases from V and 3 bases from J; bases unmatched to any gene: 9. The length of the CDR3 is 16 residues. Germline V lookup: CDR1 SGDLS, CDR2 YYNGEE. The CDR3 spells CASSVGGRGSGYEQYF. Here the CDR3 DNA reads TGTGCCAGCAGCGTAGGGGGCAGGGGGTCAGGCTACGAGCAGTACTTC.

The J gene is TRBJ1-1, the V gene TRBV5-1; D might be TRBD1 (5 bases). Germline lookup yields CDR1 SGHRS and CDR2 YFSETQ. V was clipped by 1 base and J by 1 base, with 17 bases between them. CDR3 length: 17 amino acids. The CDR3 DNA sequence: TGCGCCAGCAGCTTGTTACGGGGACCTGGGCCGAACACTGAAGCTTTCTTT. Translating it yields CASSLLRGPGPNTEAFF.

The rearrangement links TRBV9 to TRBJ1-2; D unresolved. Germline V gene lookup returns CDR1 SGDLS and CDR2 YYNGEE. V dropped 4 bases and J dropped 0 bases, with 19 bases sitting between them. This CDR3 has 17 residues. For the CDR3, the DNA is TGTGCCAGCAGCCTCCCCCGGGAGCAGGAGACTAACTATGGCTACACCTTC. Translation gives CASSLPREQETNYGYTF. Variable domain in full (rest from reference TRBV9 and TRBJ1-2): DSGVTQTPKHLITATGQRVTLRCSPRSGDLSVYWYQQSLDQGLQFLIQYYNGEERAKGNILERFSAQQFPDLHSELNLSSLELGDSALYFCASSLPREQETNYGYTFGSGTRLTVV.

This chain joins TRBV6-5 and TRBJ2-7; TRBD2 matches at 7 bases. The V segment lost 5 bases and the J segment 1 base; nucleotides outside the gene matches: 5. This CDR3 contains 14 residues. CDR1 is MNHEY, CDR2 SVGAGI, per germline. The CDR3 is CASSPTSESYEQYF. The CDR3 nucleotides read TGTGCCAGCAGTCCAACTAGCGAATCCTACGAGCAGTACTTC.

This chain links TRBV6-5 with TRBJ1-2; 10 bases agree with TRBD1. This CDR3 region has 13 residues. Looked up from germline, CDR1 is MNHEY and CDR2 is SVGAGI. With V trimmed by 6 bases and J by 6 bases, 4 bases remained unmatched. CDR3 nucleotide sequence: TGTGCCAGCAGCCTCGGACAGGGGGATGGCTACACCTTC. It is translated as CASSLGQGDGYTF.

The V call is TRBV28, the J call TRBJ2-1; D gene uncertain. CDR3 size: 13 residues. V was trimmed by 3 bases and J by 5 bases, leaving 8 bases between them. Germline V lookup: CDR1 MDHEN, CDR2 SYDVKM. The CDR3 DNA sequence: TGTGCCAGCAGTTTGTCAGGAGACAATGAGCAGTTCTTC. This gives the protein CASSLSGDNEQFF.

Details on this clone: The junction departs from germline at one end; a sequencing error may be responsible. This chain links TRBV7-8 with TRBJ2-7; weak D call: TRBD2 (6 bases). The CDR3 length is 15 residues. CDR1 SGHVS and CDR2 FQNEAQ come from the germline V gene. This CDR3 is CASSIALATPYEQYF. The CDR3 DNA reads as TGTGCCAGCAGCATAGCCCTAGCGACCCCCTACGAGCAGTACTTC. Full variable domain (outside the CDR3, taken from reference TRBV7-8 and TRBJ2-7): GAGVSQSPRYKVAKRGQDVALRCDPISGHVSLFWYQQALGQGPEFLTYFQNEAQLDKSGLPSDRFFAERPEGSVSTLKIQRTQQEDSAVYLCASSIALATPYEQYFGPGTRLTVT.

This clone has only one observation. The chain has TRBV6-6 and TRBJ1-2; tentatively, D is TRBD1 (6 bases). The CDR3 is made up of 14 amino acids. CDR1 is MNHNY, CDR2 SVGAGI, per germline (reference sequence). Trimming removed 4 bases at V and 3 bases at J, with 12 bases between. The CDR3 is CASSSTQGYYGYTF. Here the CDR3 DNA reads TGTGCCAGCAGTTCTACACAGGGATACTATGGCTACACCTTC.

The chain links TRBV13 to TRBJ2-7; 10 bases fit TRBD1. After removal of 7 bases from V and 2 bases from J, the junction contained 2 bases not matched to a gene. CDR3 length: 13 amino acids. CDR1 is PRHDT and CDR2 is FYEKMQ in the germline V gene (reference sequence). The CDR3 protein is CASKDRGTYEQYF. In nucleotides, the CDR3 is TGTGCCAGCAAGGACAGGGGGACCTACGAGCAGTACTTC. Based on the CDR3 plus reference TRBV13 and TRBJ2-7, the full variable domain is AAGVIQSPRHLIKEKRETATLKCYPIPRHDTVYWYQQGPGQDPQFLISFYEKMQSDKGSIPDRFSAQQFSDYHSELNMSSLELGDSALYFCASKDRGTYEQYFGPGTRLTVT.

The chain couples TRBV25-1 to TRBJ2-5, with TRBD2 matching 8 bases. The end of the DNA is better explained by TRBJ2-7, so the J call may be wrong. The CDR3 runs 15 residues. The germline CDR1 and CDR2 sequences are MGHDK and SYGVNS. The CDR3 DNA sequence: TGTGCCAGCAGTTGGGACACGGGAGGGCCCTACGAGCAGTACTTC. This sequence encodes CASSWDTGGPYEQYF.

CDR3 amino acids: CASDTGVTGELFF. The CDR3, as DNA: TGTGCCAGCGACACAGGGGTCACCGGGGAGCTGTTTTTT. J is TRBJ2-2 and V is TRBV6-1, with 7 nucleotides matching TRBD1. With V trimmed by 8 bases and J by 4 bases, 4 bases remained unmatched. Germline-derived CDR1 and CDR2 are MNHNS and SASEGT. The CDR3 runs to 13 residues.

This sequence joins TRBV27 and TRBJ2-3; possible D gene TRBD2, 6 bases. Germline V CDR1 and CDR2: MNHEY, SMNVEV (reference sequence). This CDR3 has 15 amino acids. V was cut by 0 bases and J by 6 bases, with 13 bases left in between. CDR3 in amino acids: CASSLSPGELDTQYF. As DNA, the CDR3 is TGTGCCAGCAGTTTATCTCCGGGAGAGTTGGATACGCAGTATTTT.

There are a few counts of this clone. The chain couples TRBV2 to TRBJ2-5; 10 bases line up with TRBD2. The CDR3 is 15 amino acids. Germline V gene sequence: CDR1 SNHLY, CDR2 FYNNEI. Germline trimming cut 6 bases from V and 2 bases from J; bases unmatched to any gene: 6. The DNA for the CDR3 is TGTGCCAGCAGAGGAGGACTAGCGGCGCAAGAGACCCAGTACTTC. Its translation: CASRGGLAAQETQYF.

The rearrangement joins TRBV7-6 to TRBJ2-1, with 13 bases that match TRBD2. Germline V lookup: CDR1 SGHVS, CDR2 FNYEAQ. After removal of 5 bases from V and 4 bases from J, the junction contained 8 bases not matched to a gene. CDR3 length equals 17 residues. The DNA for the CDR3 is TGTGCCAGCAGCCCAGGGACTAGCGGGACCCGGTACAATGAGCAGTTCTTC. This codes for CASSPGTSGTRYNEQFF.

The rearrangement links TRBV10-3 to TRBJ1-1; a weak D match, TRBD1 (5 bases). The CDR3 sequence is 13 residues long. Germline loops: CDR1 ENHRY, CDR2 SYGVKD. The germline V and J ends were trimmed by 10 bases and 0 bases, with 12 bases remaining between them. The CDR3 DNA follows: TGTGCCACCAGGGACCGCATGAACACTGAAGCTTTCTTT. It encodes CATRDRMNTEAFF.

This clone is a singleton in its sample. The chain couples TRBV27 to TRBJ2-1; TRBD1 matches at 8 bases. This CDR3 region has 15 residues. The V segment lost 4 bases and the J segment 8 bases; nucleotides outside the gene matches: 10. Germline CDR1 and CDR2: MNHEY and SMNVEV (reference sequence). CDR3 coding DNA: TGTGCCAGCAGTTCCGGCCGGACAGGGATGGATGAGCAGTTCTTC. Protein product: CASSSGRTGMDEQFF.

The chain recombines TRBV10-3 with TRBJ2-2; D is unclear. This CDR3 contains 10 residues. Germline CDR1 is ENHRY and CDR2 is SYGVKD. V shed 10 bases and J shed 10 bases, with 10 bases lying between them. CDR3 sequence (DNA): TGTGCCACCTCTGACGTGGAGCTGTTTTTT. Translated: CATSDVELFF.

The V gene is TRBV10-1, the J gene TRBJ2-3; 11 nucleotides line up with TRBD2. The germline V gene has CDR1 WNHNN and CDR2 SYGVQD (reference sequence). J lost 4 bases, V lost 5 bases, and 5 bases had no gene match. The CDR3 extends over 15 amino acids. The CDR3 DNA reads TGCGCCAGCAGTCCACTAGCGGGAGTAGCAGATACGCAGTATTTT. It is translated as CASSPLAGVADTQYF.

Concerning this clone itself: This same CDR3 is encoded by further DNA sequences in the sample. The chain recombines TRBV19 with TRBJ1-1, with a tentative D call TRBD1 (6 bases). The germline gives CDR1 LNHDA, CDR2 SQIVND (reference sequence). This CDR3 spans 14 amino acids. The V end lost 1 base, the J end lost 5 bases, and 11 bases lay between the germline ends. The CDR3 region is CASSIVRGRTEAFF. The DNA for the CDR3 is TGTGCCAGTAGTATAGTCAGGGGAAGGACTGAAGCTTTCTTT.

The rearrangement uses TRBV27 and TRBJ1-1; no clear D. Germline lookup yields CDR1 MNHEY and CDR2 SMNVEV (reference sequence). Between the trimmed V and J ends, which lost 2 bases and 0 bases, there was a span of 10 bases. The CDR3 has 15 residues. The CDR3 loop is CASSLIKGMNTEAFF. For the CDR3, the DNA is TGTGCCAGCAGTTTAATTAAGGGAATGAACACTGAAGCTTTCTTT.

Here the CDR3 reads CASSLLQGANIQYF. The CDR3 bases are TGTGCCAGCAGTTTACTGCAGGGGGCGAACATTCAGTACTTC. V is TRBV27 and J is TRBJ2-4; TRBD1 agrees at 8 bases. V shed 2 bases and J 7 bases; nucleotides not matched to a gene: 4. This CDR3 comprises 14 residues. CDR1 and CDR2 (germline): MNHEY, SMNVEV (reference sequence).

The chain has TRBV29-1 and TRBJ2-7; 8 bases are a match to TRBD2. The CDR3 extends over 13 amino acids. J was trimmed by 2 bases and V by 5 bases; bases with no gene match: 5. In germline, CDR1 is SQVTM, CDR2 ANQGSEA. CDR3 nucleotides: TGCAGCGTTAGACTAGCGCTGGCCTACGAGCAGTACTTC. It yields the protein CSVRLALAYEQYF.

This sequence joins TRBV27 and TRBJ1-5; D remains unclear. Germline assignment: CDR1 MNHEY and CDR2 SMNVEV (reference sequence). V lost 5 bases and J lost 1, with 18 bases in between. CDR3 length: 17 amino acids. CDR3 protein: CASSPLTVEGSNQPQHF. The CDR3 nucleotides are TGTGCCAGCAGTCCCCTTACGGTGGAGGGAAGCAATCAGCCCCAGCATTTT.

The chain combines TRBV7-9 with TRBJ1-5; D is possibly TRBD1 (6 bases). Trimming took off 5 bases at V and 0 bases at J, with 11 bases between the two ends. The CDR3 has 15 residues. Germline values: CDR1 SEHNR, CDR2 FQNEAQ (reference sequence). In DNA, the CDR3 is TGTGCCAGCAGCAGGGACATTTATAGCAATCAGCCCCAGCATTTT. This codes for CASSRDIYSNQPQHF. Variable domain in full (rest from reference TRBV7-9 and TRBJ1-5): DTGVSQNPRHKITKRGQNVTFRCDPISEHNRLYWYRQTLGQGPEFLTYFQNEAQLEKSRLLSDRFSAERPKGSFSTLEIQRTEQGDSAMYLCASSRDIYSNQPQHFGDGTRLSIL.

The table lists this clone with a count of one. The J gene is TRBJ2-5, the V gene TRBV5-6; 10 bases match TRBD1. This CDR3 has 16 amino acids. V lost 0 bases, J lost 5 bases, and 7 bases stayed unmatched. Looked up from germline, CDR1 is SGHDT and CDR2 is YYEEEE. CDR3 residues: CASSLAGQGVLETQYF. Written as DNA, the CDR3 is TGTGCCAGCAGCTTGGCAGGACAGGGGGTCTTGGAGACCCAGTACTTC.

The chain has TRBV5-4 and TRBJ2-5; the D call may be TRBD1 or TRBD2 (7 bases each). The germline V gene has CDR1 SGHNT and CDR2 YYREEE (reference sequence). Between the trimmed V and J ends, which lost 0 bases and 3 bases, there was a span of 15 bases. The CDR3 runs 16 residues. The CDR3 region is CASSLVGQGGKETQYF. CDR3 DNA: TGTGCCAGCAGCTTGGTGGGGCAGGGGGGGAAAGAGACCCAGTACTTC. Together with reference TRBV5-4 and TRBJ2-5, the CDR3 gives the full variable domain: ETGVTQSPTHLIKTRGQQVTLRCSSQSGHNTVSWYQQALGQGPQFIFQYYREEENGRGNFPPRFSGLQFPNYSSELNVNALELDDSALYLCASSLVGQGGKETQYFGPGTRLLVL.

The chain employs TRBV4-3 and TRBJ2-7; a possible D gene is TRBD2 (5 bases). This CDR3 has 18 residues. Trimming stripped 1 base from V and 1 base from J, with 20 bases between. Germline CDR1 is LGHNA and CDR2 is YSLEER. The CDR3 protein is CASSQGHTDYGVSYEQYF. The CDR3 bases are TGCGCCAGCAGCCAAGGGCATACCGACTATGGGGTATCCTACGAGCAGTACTTC.

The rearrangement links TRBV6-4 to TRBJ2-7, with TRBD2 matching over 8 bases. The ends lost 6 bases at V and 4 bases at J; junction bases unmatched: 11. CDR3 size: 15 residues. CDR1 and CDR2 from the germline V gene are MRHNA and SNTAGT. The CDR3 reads CASSVGAGVVYEQYF. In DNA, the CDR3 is TGTGCCAGCAGCGTTGGAGCGGGAGTGGTTTACGAGCAGTACTTC.